These T cell receptor beta chains were read from a single sample in a study of T cell responses to AZD1222 COVID-19 vaccine. The method was immunoSEQ multiplex PCR; TCRdb's version includes in-frame clones alone and lacks a portion of them. The table records over 100,000 clones, about nine tenths of them present only once. Here the sequenced sample was peripheral blood, taken on day 0 of AZD1222 vaccination. These receptors were obtained from an adult in good health. The CDR3 runs from the conserved cysteine through the conserved F or W.

V gene: TRBV9; J gene: TRBJ1-2; CDR3 protein: CASSSSRGAFGYTF
V gene: TRBV27; J gene: TRBJ1-4; CDR3 protein: CASSLVGANEKLFF
V gene: TRBV2; J gene: TRBJ1-2; CDR3 protein: CASRPDSSYGYTF
V gene: TRBV5-6; J gene: TRBJ1-2; CDR3 protein: CASSLDRARGYTF
V gene: TRBV28; J gene: TRBJ1-6; CDR3 protein: CASIISGSSYNSPLHF
V gene: TRBV7-2; J gene: TRBJ1-2; CDR3 protein: CASSLGFDRYGYTF
V gene: TRBV4-1; J gene: TRBJ1-5; CDR3 protein: CASSQWGGNQPQHF
V gene: TRBV5-3; J gene: TRBJ1-5; CDR3 protein: CARSRQLDRENQPQHF
V gene: TRBV9; J gene: TRBJ2-5; CDR3 protein: CASSVDLQETQYF
V gene: TRBV11-2; J gene: TRBJ1-5; CDR3 protein: CASSFGYSQPQHF
V gene: TRBV14; J gene: TRBJ1-4; CDR3 protein: CASSHRTGTNEKLFF
V gene: TRBV29-1; J gene: TRBJ1-4; CDR3 protein: CSVGVGEKLFF
V gene: TRBV18; J gene: TRBJ2-5; CDR3 protein: CASSPQGGALQETQYF
V gene: TRBV11-2; J gene: TRBJ2-2; CDR3 protein: CASSSAGSNTGELFF
V gene: TRBV10-3; J gene: TRBJ1-2; CDR3 protein: CAISDSTLHGYTF
V gene: TRBV5-1; J gene: TRBJ2-5; CDR3 protein: CASSLTERETQYF
V gene: TRBV11-2; J gene: TRBJ2-1; CDR3 protein: CASNKPRSGVEQFF
V gene: TRBV5-1; J gene: TRBJ2-1; CDR3 protein: CASSFGQGAVDEQFF
V gene: TRBV19; J gene: TRBJ2-4; CDR3 protein: CASSSWTGMSIQYF
V gene: TRBV29-1; J gene: TRBJ1-1; CDR3 protein: CSVEGYTEAFF
V gene: TRBV28; J gene: TRBJ2-7; CDR3 protein: CASGDGTARTYEQYF
V gene: TRBV2; J gene: TRBJ2-1; CDR3 protein: CASSDTLGNEQFF
V gene: TRBV4-1; J gene: TRBJ1-1; CDR3 protein: CASSHPPSTGYTEAFF
V gene: TRBV7-2; J gene: TRBJ1-1; CDR3 protein: CASSSTGGGAEAFF
V gene: TRBV6-5; J gene: TRBJ1-5; CDR3 protein: CASARLNGDQPQHF
V gene: TRBV19; J gene: TRBJ1-6; CDR3 protein: CASTPGGYYSPLHF
V gene: TRBV7-2; J gene: TRBJ1-5; CDR3 protein: CASSARGIQPQHF
V gene: TRBV27; J gene: TRBJ1-2; CDR3 protein: CASSPSGGYGYTF
V gene: TRBV5-1; J gene: TRBJ1-5; CDR3 protein: CASSLGDSPNQPQHF
V gene: TRBV3-1/TRBV3-2; J gene: TRBJ2-1; CDR3 protein: CASSPRTAASRFF
V gene: TRBV6-5; J gene: TRBJ1-1; CDR3 protein: CASSYQGPNTEAFF
V gene: TRBV19; J gene: TRBJ1-5; CDR3 protein: CASSRDTYSNQPQHF
V gene: TRBV14; J gene: TRBJ2-1; CDR3 protein: CASSQELVGGVFF
V gene: TRBV4-2; J gene: TRBJ2-1; CDR3 protein: CASSHSGNEQFF
V gene: TRBV11-3; J gene: TRBJ2-2; CDR3 protein: CASSLSGLAGSTGELFF
V gene: TRBV4-1; J gene: TRBJ1-2; CDR3 protein: CASSQGPGTKRGSGYTF
V gene: TRBV27; J gene: TRBJ2-7; CDR3 protein: CASSLSPLRKGEQYF
V gene: TRBV19; J gene: TRBJ1-5; CDR3 protein: CASSIERGNQPQHF
V gene: TRBV11-2; J gene: TRBJ2-3; CDR3 protein: CASSPDQGLVSDTQYF
V gene: TRBV7-2; J gene: TRBJ1-2; CDR3 protein: CASSTGGGSLNYGYTF
V gene: TRBV18; J gene: TRBJ2-2; CDR3 protein: CASGGQPNTGELFF
V gene: TRBV27; J gene: TRBJ1-5; CDR3 protein: CASSSFGGARGQPQHF
V gene: TRBV9; J gene: TRBJ2-7; CDR3 protein: CASSVGNPPYEQYF
V gene: TRBV2; J gene: TRBJ2-1; CDR3 protein: CASTPRVRGQGAHEQFF
V gene: TRBV2; J gene: TRBJ1-2; CDR3 protein: CASTTGLGYTF
V gene: TRBV27; J gene: TRBJ1-3; CDR3 protein: CASRQGRGGNTIYF